This T cell receptor beta chain is from a study of T cells in Graves' hyperthyroidism and ophthalmopathy. In the study overall: Peripheral blood was acquired at first diagnosis, ahead of any therapy whatsoever.

Trimming left V 0 bases short and J 9 bases short, with 9 bases between. Germline CDR1 and CDR2: SGHAT and FQNNGV. The CDR3 length is 13 residues. This clonotype has at least ten counts. Its antigen is not known. Study conclusions and caveats: Blood held most thyroid clonotypes expanded above 0.001 frequency.

Amplified TCR beta CDR3 regions came from RNA transcripts. The TCR CDR3 first-round RT-PCR relied on the HTBI primer set. TCRdb used MiXCR to reprocess the multiplex PCR reads, holding one entry per CDR3 protein. The data hold fewer than 750,000 distinct CDR3 sequences, with roughly 15% observed a single time. Among ophthalmopathy patients, the Clinical Activity Score reached at least 3, the NOSPECS grade reached at least 4, and duration remained under 3 months. Every diagnosis used clinical symptoms, serum thyroxine and TRAb, thyroid ultrasound and orbital computed tomography. This clonotype was sampled from a woman aged 45-60 years with Graves' ophthalmopathy. Input material: blood. The chain couples TRBV11-2 to TRBJ2-1; no definite D call. The CDR3 protein is CASSLEGEAEQFF. CDR3 nucleotides: TGTGCCAGCAGCTTAGAGGGTGAGGCTGAGCAGTTCTTC.